The entry below describes one T cell receptor beta chain. The antigen remains unidentified. The data stem from a study of cytomegalovirus exposure and HLA in healthy donors. Study-level results: Analysis was performed later, and it showed HLA-associated TCR beta chains to be more clonally expanded than equally common others. In a later analysis, DRB1 alleles had the most associated TCRs; HLA-C alleles the fewest. Researchers reported in a later analysis that a missense DCLRE1C variant was tied to TCR beta V- and J-gene trimming.

V lost 5 bases and J lost 5; bases outside the gene matches: 13. The CDR3 has 18 amino acids. Looked up from germline, CDR1 is SEHNR and CDR2 is FQNEAQ (reference sequence). Use of 60 Vbeta and 13 Jbeta primers characterized the PCR. Authors' processing steps: As a later analysis found, there were 78 million or so unique TCR beta chains, of which around 10 million were shared. The assay was immunoSEQ multiplex PCR, and TCRdb's table has in-frame clones only and misses some. V and J calls and clone size come straight from that table; D and trimming were deduced from the DNA. In the table there are about 160,000 clones, 79% of which are singletons.

The gene calls are TRBV7-9 and TRBJ2-3, with 13 bases lining up with TRBD2. This TCR was sampled from a man aged 35 to 55 in good health and CMV-seronegative. The sequenced sample was PBMCs. The CDR3 spells CASSRGTSGTLHGDTQYF. The CDR3 nucleotides read TGTGCCAGCAGCCGAGGGACTAGCGGGACTTTACACGGAGATACGCAGTATTTT.